This TCR beta chain was sequenced in a study of CD8+ T cells in alopecia areata. The sample holds a few counts of this clone. Noted treatment: oral pan-JAK inhibitor, 5-10 mg twice daily. RNA, once extracted, was reverse transcribed into cDNA for use as the sequencing template. The protocol was immunoSEQ multiplex PCR, while the TCRdb copy is restricted to in-frame clones and leaves out a portion. The sample includes some 120,000 clones, approximately 54% of them seen just once. CDR3 length equals 15 residues. V lost 5 bases, J lost 4 bases, and 17 bases lay in between. Germline CDR1 is SNHLY and CDR2 is FYNNEI.

This chain uses TRBV2 with TRBJ1-1; a possible D gene is TRBD1 (5 bases). The specimen comprised CD8+ T cells sorted from blood, sampled at week 24, from a patient treated with tofacitinib. This sequence originates from a human donor with alopecia areata. The CDR3, as DNA: TGTGCCAGCAGTCGCAGGGATTCGCTGAGCACTGAAGCTTTCTTT. Translation: CASSRRDSLSTEAFF.